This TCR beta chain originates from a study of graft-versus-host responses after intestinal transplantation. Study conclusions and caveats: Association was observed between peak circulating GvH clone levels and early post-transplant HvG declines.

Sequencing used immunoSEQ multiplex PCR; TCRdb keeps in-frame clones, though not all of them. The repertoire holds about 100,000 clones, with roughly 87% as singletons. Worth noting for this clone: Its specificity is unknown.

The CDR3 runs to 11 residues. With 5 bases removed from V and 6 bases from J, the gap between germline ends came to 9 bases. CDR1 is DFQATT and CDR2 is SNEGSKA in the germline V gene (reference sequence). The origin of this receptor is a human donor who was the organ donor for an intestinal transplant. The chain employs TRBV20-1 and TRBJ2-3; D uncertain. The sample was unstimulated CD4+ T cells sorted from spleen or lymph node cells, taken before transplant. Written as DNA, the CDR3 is TGCAGTGCTGCCAAGGGTGATACGCAGTATTTT. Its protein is CSAAKGDTQYF.